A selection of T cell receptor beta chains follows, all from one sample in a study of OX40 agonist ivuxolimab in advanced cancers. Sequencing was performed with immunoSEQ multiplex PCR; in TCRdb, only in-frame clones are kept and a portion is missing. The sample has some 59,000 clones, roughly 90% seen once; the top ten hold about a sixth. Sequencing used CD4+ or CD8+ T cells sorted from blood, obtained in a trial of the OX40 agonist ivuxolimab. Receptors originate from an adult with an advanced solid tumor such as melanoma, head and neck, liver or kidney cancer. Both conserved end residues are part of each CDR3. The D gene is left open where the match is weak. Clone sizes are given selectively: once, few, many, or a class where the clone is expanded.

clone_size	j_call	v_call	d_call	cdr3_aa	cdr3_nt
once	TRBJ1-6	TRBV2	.	CASRGPYLNSPLHF	TGTGCCAGCCGAGGGCCGTACTTGAATTCACCCCTCCACTTT
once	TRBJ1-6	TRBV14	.	CASSQDYSNSPLHF	TGTGCCAGCAGCCAAGACTACAGTAATTCACCCCTCCACTTT
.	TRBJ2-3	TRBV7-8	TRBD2	CASSLARERADTQYF	TGTGCCAGCAGCTTAGCGCGGGAGAGGGCAGATACGCAGTATTTT
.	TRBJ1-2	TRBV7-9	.	CASSARTGLTNYGYTF	TGTGCCAGCAGCGCCAGAACGGGACTTACAAACTATGGCTACACCTTC
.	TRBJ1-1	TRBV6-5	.	CASRKEYNTEAFF	TGTGCCAGCAGAAAGGAGTACAACACTGAAGCTTTCTTT
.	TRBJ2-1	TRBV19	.	CASSDRGGWGEQFF	TGTGCCAGTAGCGATAGGGGCGGTTGGGGTGAGCAGTTCTTC
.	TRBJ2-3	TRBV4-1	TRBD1	CASSRTQGAGVSDTQYF	TGCGCCAGCAGCCGAACACAGGGGGCGGGAGTGTCAGATACGCAGTATTTT
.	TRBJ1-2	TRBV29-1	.	CSVGQWGKDYGYTF	TGCAGCGTCGGACAGTGGGGAAAGGATTATGGCTACACCTTC
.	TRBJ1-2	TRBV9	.	CASSVTPSGIGENNYGYTF	TGTGCCAGCAGCGTAACCCCCTCGGGTATAGGGGAGAATAACTATGGCTACACCTTC
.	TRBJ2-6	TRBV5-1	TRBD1	CASSNRDSRSGANVLTF	TGCGCCAGCAGCAACCGGGACAGTCGCTCTGGGGCCAACGTCCTGACTTTC
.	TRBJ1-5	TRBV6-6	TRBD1	CASSHKDRGSNQPQHF	TGTGCCAGCAGTCATAAAGACAGGGGTAGCAATCAGCCCCAGCATTTT
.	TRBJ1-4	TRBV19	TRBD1	CASSSRLDRGARTEKLFF	TGTGCCAGTAGTAGCCGCCTGGACAGGGGAGCACGAACGGAAAAACTGTTTTTT
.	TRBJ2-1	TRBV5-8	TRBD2	CASSPGLAENEQFF	TGTGCCAGCAGCCCCGGACTAGCGGAGAATGAGCAGTTCTTC
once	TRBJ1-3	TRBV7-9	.	CASRVSVEKSGNTIYF	TGTGCCAGCAGGGTCTCGGTGGAGAAGTCTGGAAACACCATATATTTT
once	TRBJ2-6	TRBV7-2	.	CASSFGLSFGANVLTF	TGTGCCAGCAGCTTCGGTTTGAGTTTTGGGGCCAATGTCCTGACTTTC